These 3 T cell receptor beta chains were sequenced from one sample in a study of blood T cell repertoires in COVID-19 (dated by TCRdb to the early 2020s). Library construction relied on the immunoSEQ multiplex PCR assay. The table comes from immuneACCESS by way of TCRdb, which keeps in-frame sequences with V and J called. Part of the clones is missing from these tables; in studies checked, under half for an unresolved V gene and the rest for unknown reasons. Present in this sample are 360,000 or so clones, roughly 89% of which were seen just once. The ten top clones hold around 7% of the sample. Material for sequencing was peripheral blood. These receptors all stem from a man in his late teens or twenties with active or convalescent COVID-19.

The CDR3 region has the DNA TGCGCCAGCAGCCCGGGGACTATGGGTTCCATACGACGGGAGCTGTTTTTT. It translates to CASSPGTMGSIRRELFF. V gene TRBV4-3 combines with J gene TRBJ2-2; 7 bases are shared with TRBD2. The CDR3 consists of 17 residues. Germline loops: CDR1 LGHNA, CDR2 YSLEER. The junction had 17 bases not matched to a gene; V was cut back by 4 bases and J by 9 bases.

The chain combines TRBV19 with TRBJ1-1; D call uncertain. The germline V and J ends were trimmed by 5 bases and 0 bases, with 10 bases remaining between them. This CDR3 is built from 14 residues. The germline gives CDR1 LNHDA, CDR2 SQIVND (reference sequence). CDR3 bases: TGTGCCAGTAGTCCCGACACCATGAACACTGAAGCTTTCTTT. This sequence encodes CASSPDTMNTEAFF.

DNA of the CDR3: TGTGCCAGCAGCGCCCCGGGACAGGGTGTAAATGAGCAGTTCTTC. Its protein is CASSAPGQGVNEQFF. This chain connects TRBV9 to TRBJ2-1, with TRBD1 matching 9 bases. The V and J ends lost 3 bases and 7 bases, in that order; junction bases with no gene match: 8. This CDR3 comprises 15 residues. CDR1 is SGDLS and CDR2 is YYNGEE in the germline V gene. Full variable domain (rest looked up from reference TRBV9 and TRBJ2-1): DSGVTQTPKHLITATGQRVTLRCSPRSGDLSVYWYQQSLDQGLQFLIQYYNGEERAKGNILERFSAQQFPDLHSELNLSSLELGDSALYFCASSAPGQGVNEQFFGPGTRLTVL.